This section outlines one T cell receptor beta chain sequence together with its context. Its specificity is unknown. No patient had autoimmune disease or received systemic immunosuppression. The sample comes from a study of OX40 agonist ivuxolimab in advanced cancers. Study results and caveats: Expanded peripheral T cells had an undetermined antigen specificity.

J gave up 4 bases and V 5 bases, and 9 bases lay outside the gene matches. The length of the CDR3 is 15 residues. Germline values: CDR1 SGHDN, CDR2 FVKESK. The data were produced by immunoSEQ multiplex PCR, yet TCRdb's version contains in-frame clones alone and is incomplete. The sample yields roughly 19,000 clones, about 65% seen once. The chain carries TRBV14 and TRBJ2-7; TRBD1 agrees at 9 bases. This clonotype was sampled from an adult with an advanced solid tumor such as melanoma, head and neck, liver or kidney cancer. The sequencing used CD4+ or CD8+ T cells sorted from blood, collected in a trial of the OX40 agonist ivuxolimab. The CDR3 loop is CASSGTGTGIYEQYF. The DNA of the CDR3 is TGTGCCAGCAGCGGAACCGGGACAGGGATTTACGAGCAGTACTTC.